This T cell receptor beta chain is from a study of PD-1 blockade in classical Hodgkin lymphoma. To note about this clone: Antigen specificity is unknown.

Each patient experienced a relapse that followed autologous stem cell transplantation, and brentuximab vedotin exposure varied. Study-level results: The baseline diversity of complete responders showed similarity to that of newly diagnosed patients.

CDR1 is ENHRY, CDR2 SYGVKD, per germline. Trimming removed 6 bases from V and 4 bases from J, with 19 bases in between. CDR3 length: 16 residues. Method: immunoSEQ multiplex PCR; TCRdb's copy keeps in-frame clones and lacks some. The repertoire holds roughly 61,000 clones, with approximately 90% as singletons. This clonotype was obtained from a human donor with classical Hodgkin lymphoma. The sample here was peripheral blood mononuclear cells (PBMCs), taken before the second cycle of nivolumab. The J gene is TRBJ1-3, the V gene TRBV10-3; D remains ambiguous. This CDR3 is CAIRSLRARGGNTIYF. The CDR3 DNA reads as TGTGCCATCAGGTCTCTGAGGGCGCGCGGGGGAAACACCATATATTTT.